The subject of this entry is one T cell receptor (beta chain). Its antigen specificity is not known. No qualities accompany the bases; no much larger clone lies one base away. What the time point label conveys for this sample: baseline before first vaccination. Samples from vaccinated people were obtained from the UK trials COV001 and COV002, which included a single-blind randomized controlled phase 2/3 trial of AZD1222 (ChAdOx1 nCoV-19) in healthy adults. For TCRbeta chain sequencing, PBMC samples from trial participants were taken at day 0 and at day 28 after the second dose. The CDR3 regions of human TCRbeta chains were subjected to immunosequencing. The authors' pipeline ran thus. Repertoire TCRs were checked for matches against a reference library of SARS-CoV-2-specific TCRs that had been generated using the MIRA antigen-specificity platform. Breadth was defined as the fraction of unique TCRs that were SARS-CoV-2-associated, and depth was defined as the fraction of total T cells that were SARS-CoV-2-associated. Using the MIRA data, every spike-specific TCR was mapped to the spike region that the TCR reacted to and assigned to either a CD4 or a CD8 class. Log10-transformed breadth and depth values were compared by one-way ANOVA with Sidak's multiple comparisons tests. TCRdb mirrors the immuneACCESS table, restricted to in-frame sequences. Some clones are absent from its copies; in checked studies, under half trace to an unresolved V gene, and the reason for the others is unknown. V, J and clone size are those of that table, while D and trimming were read from the DNA. For this sample there are about 86,000 clones; 90% appear just once. 3% of the sample lies in the top ten.

The data were taken from a study of T cell responses to AZD1222 COVID-19 vaccine (TCRdb year 2021). Some background on the complete study: AZD1222 recipients given second doses at about 4 weeks or at about 12 weeks were pooled, since spike-specific TCR depth and breadth were not found to differ between the two schedules. A total of around 240 trial participants underwent TCR sequencing, of whom 200 to 220 received two doses of AZD1222 and about 25 received two doses of the MenACWY control vaccine. Trial participants were enrolled by age into subgroups of 18-55, 56-69 and 70-plus years, and about 150, 27 and 61 TCR-sequenced participants, respectively, were included in these subgroups.

Results the study describes overall, beyond this receptor: The whole spike protein was spanned by vaccine-associated CD4 TCRs, and dominant responses were seen in regions 160-218 and 743-854. Most participants were white British and females outnumbered males, and the authors suggested that clonal diversity may have been underestimated. The 56-69-year group was small, and its depth increase did not reach significance, likely because of low power. Because no day 14 peak-response samples were available, the repertoires could be characterized only after the peak T cell response. Conclusions about previously exposed vaccinees are limited because only six or seven AZD1222 recipients were SARS-CoV-2 seropositive at baseline. After two AZD1222 doses, spike-specific TCR breadth and depth were significantly higher than at day 0 and than in MenACWY recipients. Epitopes outside the regions mutated in the B.1.351 and B.1.1.7 variants were reportedly recognized by nearly half of the unique spike-specific TCRs.

The receptor comes from an adult in good health. The sample in question was peripheral blood, obtained on day 0 of AZD1222 vaccination.

In nucleotide form, the sequence is TGTGCCAGCAGCTTCGCGGGGGGCGGCTACACCTTC. It translates to CASSFAGGGYTF. Here the chain combines TRBV5-6 and TRBJ1-2; TRBD1 is a possible D gene, resting on 6 matching bases. CDR1 is given as SGHDT and CDR2 as YYEEEE, both from the germline V gene. Its CDR3 holds 12 amino acids, cysteine through phenylalanine. CDR3 DNA is the only sequence kept; it has 36 bases, read in frame from the first base. Trimming at the junction amounts to 2 bases on V and 8 bases on J, and the germline ends lie 10 bases apart.